These 8 T cell receptor beta chains originate from one sample sequenced in a study of Ad26.COV2.S vaccination and SARS-CoV-2 variants. Described treatment: roughly 18 received Ad26.COV2.S at low or high dose, single or two shots; 5 received placebo; per-sample allocation not given. Material that was analyzed had been drawn on day 63 after the first vaccine or placebo injection. Libraries were prepared by immunoSEQ multiplex PCR; TCRdb keeps only in-frame clonotypes and omits some of them. There are roughly 270,000 clones in the sample; about 87% occur only once, and more than 2.5% lies in the top ten. The source was peripheral blood, collected in a trial of Ad26.COV2.S vaccine versus placebo. The receptor set was obtained from a person between 18 and 65 years old who received the Ad26.COV2.S COVID-19 vaccine or a placebo.

This chain links TRBV6-5 with TRBJ1-1, with no clear D. V shed 2 bases and J shed 1 base, with 11 bases lying between them. This CDR3 has 15 amino acids. The germline V gene has CDR1 MNHEY and CDR2 SVGAGI. The CDR3 sequence: CASSYGRPGNTEAFF. As DNA, the CDR3 is TGTGCCAGCAGTTACGGAAGGCCGGGGAACACTGAAGCTTTCTTT.

The V call is TRBV19, the J call TRBJ1-3; possibly TRBD1 for D (6 bases). Germline CDR1 LNHDA, CDR2 SQIVND (reference sequence). The V end lost 9 bases, the J end lost 3 bases, and 12 bases lay between the germline ends. The CDR3 spans 13 residues. CDR3 DNA sequence: TGTGCCAGCACGGACAGCCTTGGAAACACCATATATTTT. It is translated as CASTDSLGNTIYF.

The chain is built from TRBV28 and TRBJ2-3; 11 bases align to TRBD2. The CDR3 is made up of 15 amino acids. J lost 5 bases, V lost 7 bases, and 8 bases had no gene match. In germline, CDR1 is MDHEN, CDR2 SYDVKM. The CDR3 reads CASTPSLAGVDTQYF. Here the CDR3 DNA reads TGTGCCAGCACCCCCTCACTAGCGGGAGTAGATACGCAGTATTTT.

The V gene is TRBV5-8, the J gene TRBJ1-2, with D unresolved. Trimming removed 3 bases at V and 1 base at J, with 7 bases between. The germline V gene encodes CDR1 SGHTS and CDR2 YDEGEE. CDR3 length: 13 residues. The CDR3 DNA reads TGTGCCAGCAGCTCTGTGGGTAACTATGGCTACACCTTC. It specifies CASSSVGNYGYTF.

The chain employs TRBV3-1 (or the pseudogene TRBV3-2) and TRBJ1-2, with 8 bases lining up with TRBD1. The CDR3 runs 12 residues. The germline CDR1 and CDR2 sequences are LGHDT and YNNKEL (reference sequence). V was pared by 8 bases and J by 3 bases, with 2 bases of the junction left unmatched. CDR3 in amino acids: CASEDRDYGYTF. The CDR3 DNA is TGTGCCAGCGAGGACAGGGACTATGGCTACACCTTC.

The CDR3 sequence: CASSQDWTGRYMNTEAFF. CDR3 bases: TGCGCCAGCAGCCAGGATTGGACAGGGAGATACATGAACACTGAAGCTTTCTTT. This chain joins TRBV4-1 and TRBJ1-1; TRBD1 aligns across 8 bases. There are 18 residues in the CDR3. V dropped 3 bases and J dropped 0; count of bases not matched to a gene: 12. Germline-derived CDR1 and CDR2 are MGHRA and YSYEKL.

V gene TRBV6-5 combines with J gene TRBJ2-7; weak D call: TRBD2 (6 bases). The CDR3 consists of 13 residues. Germline CDR1 MNHEY, CDR2 SVGAGI. The V end lost 6 bases, the J end lost 0 bases, and 9 bases lay between the germline ends. The CDR3 spells CASRRDFSYEQYF. In DNA, the CDR3 is TGTGCCAGCAGACGGGACTTCTCCTACGAGCAGTACTTC.

The chain is built from TRBV11-2 and TRBJ2-7, with D perhaps TRBD1 (6 bases). Germline V CDR1 and CDR2: SGHAT, FQNNGV. The CDR3 sequence is 13 residues long. V was cut by 5 bases and J by 3 bases, with 11 bases left in between. The CDR3 coding sequence is TGTGCCAGCAGCCAGGGGCAAAGCTACGAGCAGTACTTC. Encoded protein: CASSQGQSYEQYF.